The 20 T cell receptor beta chains listed next were all sequenced from one sample in a study of blood T cell repertoires in COVID-19. The protocol was immunoSEQ multiplex PCR, while the TCRdb copy is restricted to in-frame clones and leaves out a portion. The profile shows approximately 300,000 clones, over 75% of them singletons. Sample: peripheral blood. The receptors derive from a human donor with COVID-19, enrolled during active disease. The donor label of this sample is uncertain.

This clone was picked up a small number of times. The rearrangement joins TRBV7-9 to TRBJ1-3; possible D gene TRBD1, 5 bases. This CDR3 has 14 amino acids. The germline V gene has CDR1 SEHNR and CDR2 FQNEAQ (reference sequence). V shed 4 bases and J shed 4 bases, with 11 bases lying between them. The CDR3 region is CASSSPGAGNTIYF. The CDR3, as DNA: TGTGCCAGCAGCTCTCCTGGGGCCGGAAACACCATATATTTT.

The rearrangement links TRBV6-5 to TRBJ1-1; D unresolved. The CDR3 spans 11 residues. V dropped 8 bases and J dropped 3 bases, with 7 bases sitting between them. Germline V gives CDR1 MNHEY, CDR2 SVGAGI. In nucleotides, the CDR3 is TGTGCCAGCCCCTCAGACACTGAAGCTTTCTTT. Protein sequence: CASPSDTEAFF.

V is TRBV5-4 and J is TRBJ2-5; 11 bases fit TRBD2. From germline, CDR1 is SGHNT and CDR2 YYREEE (reference sequence). Trimming took 1 base from V and 5 from J; bases not matched to a gene: 13. There are 18 residues in the CDR3. CDR3 region: CASSLWRLAGGLPETQYF. The CDR3 DNA reads TGTGCCAGCAGCTTGTGGCGCCTAGCGGGAGGCCTACCGGAGACCCAGTACTTC.

The chain couples TRBV2 to TRBJ2-2; TRBD1 agrees at 9 bases. This CDR3 comprises 15 residues. Germline V gives CDR1 SNHLY, CDR2 FYNNEI. The V segment lost 4 bases and the J segment 6 bases; nucleotides outside the gene matches: 6. CDR3 sequence reads: CASSVIQGAPGELFF. The DNA of the CDR3 is TGTGCCAGCAGTGTGATACAGGGGGCTCCCGGGGAGCTGTTTTTT.

This chain connects TRBV3-1 (or the pseudogene TRBV3-2) to TRBJ1-1; D not certain. The V gene lost 4 bases and the J gene lost 3 bases, with 12 bases spanning the gap. CDR3 size: 14 residues. The V gene's germline CDR1 is LGHDT and CDR2 YNNKEL (reference sequence). As DNA, the CDR3 is TGTGCCAGCAGCCTTAGAGGCGGGGACACTGAAGCTTTCTTT. Protein product: CASSLRGGDTEAFF.

The CDR3 coding sequence is TGTGCCAGCAGTTTGGGACTAGCGGGAGGGCAGGATGAGCAGTTCTTC. Translated: CASSLGLAGGQDEQFF. V gene TRBV27 combines with J gene TRBJ2-1; 16 positions agree with TRBD2. The CDR3 has 16 amino acids. The germline V gene encodes CDR1 MNHEY and CDR2 SMNVEV (reference sequence). Trimming cost V 3 bases and J 8 bases; bases outside gene matches: 4.

The chain employs TRBV7-2 and TRBJ1-2; no clear D. Per the germline V gene, CDR1 is SGHTA and CDR2 is FQGNSA. CDR3 length: 15 amino acids. Trimming shortened V by 1 base and J by 4 bases, and 13 bases separated the two germline ends. CDR3 DNA sequence: TGTGCCAGCAGCTTAGGTCTCCGACAACTCTATGGCTACACCTTC. Amino acids: CASSLGLRQLYGYTF.

This clone was found a few times. The chain carries TRBV7-2 and TRBJ1-2, with unresolved D. Germline CDR1 SGHTA, CDR2 FQGNSA. Trimming stripped 3 bases from V and 6 bases from J, with 8 bases between. The CDR3 has 12 residues. The CDR3 sequence: CASSFNGHGYTF. In DNA form, the CDR3 reads TGTGCCAGCAGCTTTAACGGTCATGGCTACACCTTC.

The rearrangement links TRBV21-1 to TRBJ2-2; the table's D call TRBD2 went unverified against the DNA. TRBV21-1 constitutes a pseudogene. The CDR3 has 22 amino acids. CDR3 bases: TGTGCCAGCAGCAAACCCGAGGCTCCCGCCCGGACTTTAGCAACCCCCACCGGGGAGCTGTTTTTT. This sequence encodes CASSKPEAPARTLATPTGELFF.

Concerning this clone: This specimen includes other DNA sequences encoding the same CDR3. The genes are TRBV7-9 and TRBJ1-5; D possibly corresponds to TRBD1 (5 bases). Germline CDR1 and CDR2: SEHNR and FQNEAQ (reference sequence). V lost 1 base, J lost 5 bases, and 9 bases lay in between. This CDR3 has 14 amino acids. The CDR3 DNA reads TGTGCCAGCAGCTTAGGGGGCGGTGATCAGCCCCAGCATTTT. Protein product: CASSLGGGDQPQHF.

In nucleotides, the CDR3 is TGCGCCAGCAGCCAAGATAAGATACAGGTAGGAGATACGCAGTATTTT. This sequence encodes CASSQDKIQVGDTQYF. This chain joins TRBV4-1 and TRBJ2-3; possibly TRBD1 for D (5 bases). This CDR3 contains 16 residues. Germline loops: CDR1 MGHRA, CDR2 YSYEKL. The germline V and J ends were trimmed by 0 bases and 5 bases, with 15 bases remaining between them.

This clone came up a few times. The V and J genes are TRBV28 and TRBJ1-4; tentatively, D is TRBD1 (5 bases). The length of the CDR3 is 14 residues. The germline V gene has CDR1 MDHEN and CDR2 SYDVKM. Trimming removed 6 bases from V and 7 bases from J, with 15 bases in between. CDR3 in amino acids: CASRQGEVGEKLFF. CDR3 DNA sequence: TGTGCCAGCAGGCAGGGCGAGGTCGGTGAAAAACTGTTTTTT. The whole variable domain, remainder taken from reference TRBV28 and TRBJ1-4, is DVKVTQSSRYLVKRTGEKVFLECVQDMDHENMFWYRQDPGLGLRLIYFSYDVKMKEKGDIPEGYSVSREKKERFSLILESASTNQTSMYLCASRQGEVGEKLFFGSGTQLSVL.

In its sample, this clone was seen a few times. Germline is not matched at one junction end, which may reflect a read error. The V and J genes are TRBV7-7 and TRBJ2-1; TRBD2 matches at 14 bases. The CDR3 is 16 amino acids. Germline-derived CDR1 and CDR2 are SSHAT and FNYEAQ (reference sequence). CDR3 nucleotide sequence: TGTGCTAGCAGCCCCTCCGGACTAGCGGGAGGCAATGAGCAGTTCTTC. This codes for CASSPSGLAGGNEQFF.

The rearrangement uses TRBV5-4 and TRBJ2-1; 8 bases line up with TRBD1. The V gene's germline CDR1 is SGHNT and CDR2 YYREEE (reference sequence). J lost 8 bases, V lost 4 bases, and 8 bases had no gene match. The CDR3 runs to 14 residues. DNA for the CDR3: TGTGCCAGCAGCCAGCGGACAGGGAAGGATGAGCAGTTCTTC. Protein sequence: CASSQRTGKDEQFF.

The rearrangement joins TRBV5-6 to TRBJ1-5; no definite D call. Deletions cut 1 base from V and 6 bases from J, with 17 bases between. The CDR3 length is 16 residues. CDR1 is SGHDT, CDR2 YYEEEE, per germline. The DNA for the CDR3 is TGTGCCAGCAGCTTGCACGACCGGCGAGGAGGTCAGCCCCAGCATTTT. Translation: CASSLHDRRGGQPQHF.

This chain joins TRBV4-1 and TRBJ1-6; 7 bases map to TRBD1. Trimming at V came to 3 bases and at J to 1 base, leaving 3 bases not matched to a gene. This CDR3 spans 16 amino acids. CDR1 and CDR2 from the germline V gene are MGHRA and YSYEKL. The DNA of the CDR3 is TGCGCCAGCAGCCAGTCCAGGGGGTCCTATAATTCACCCCTCCACTTT. Its protein product is CASSQSRGSYNSPLHF.

J is TRBJ1-6 and V is TRBV19; D is undetermined. Trimming left V 10 bases short and J 5 bases short, with 15 bases between. Germline lookup yields CDR1 LNHDA and CDR2 SQIVND (reference sequence). There are 14 residues in the CDR3. The CDR3, as DNA: TGTGCCATTACTTTGGGCCCTCATAATTCACCCCTCCACTTT. It is translated as CAITLGPHNSPLHF.

This chain connects TRBV10-3 to TRBJ1-6; D is ambiguous. Germline assignment: CDR1 ENHRY and CDR2 SYGVKD. This CDR3 region has 16 residues. Trimming shortened V by 0 bases and J by 7 bases, and 13 bases separated the two germline ends. This chain's CDR3 is CAISESAGTQNSPLHF. CDR3 sequence (DNA): TGTGCCATCAGTGAGTCCGCGGGAACCCAAAATTCACCCCTCCACTTT.

The chain combines TRBV5-4 with TRBJ1-1; 10 nucleotides agree with TRBD1. Germline values: CDR1 SGHNT, CDR2 YYREEE (reference sequence). Trimming removed 0 bases from V and 5 bases from J; junction bases left unmatched: 1. The CDR3 has 14 amino acids. The CDR3 reads CASSLVDRGTEAFF. The DNA for the CDR3 is TGTGCCAGCAGCTTGGTGGACAGGGGGACTGAAGCTTTCTTT.

The chain has TRBV11-2 and TRBJ2-7; 10 bases fit TRBD1. Looked up from germline, CDR1 is SGHAT and CDR2 is FQNNGV. Germline trimming cut 0 bases from V and 3 bases from J; bases unmatched to any gene: 2. This CDR3 region has 15 residues. This chain's CDR3 is CASSLEGQGIYEQYF. The CDR3, as DNA: TGTGCCAGCAGCTTAGAGGGACAGGGGATCTACGAGCAGTACTTC.